This record covers a single T cell receptor beta chain. This clonotype was recorded many times. Its antigen is not yet known. Base qualities are not recorded, but no much larger clone differs from it by a single base. Reading the label with the study, this specimen's time point is: before trial treatment. The donors took part in RACIN, a single-arm, phase I, dose-escalation trial that combined nivolumab, ipilimumab, aspirin, low-dose cyclophosphamide and low-dose radiotherapy. Eligible patients had advanced, TIL-negative solid tumors. This entry comes from a study of low-dose radiotherapy and immunotherapy resistance in tumors (dated by TCRdb to 2021 to 2024). Context from the whole study: Patients in Cohort 1 were given 0.5 Gy per fraction every 2 weeks, and the prescribed total PTV dose was 6.5 Gy. Patients were given nivolumab as a 240 mg flat dose every two weeks and ipilimumab at 1 mg/kg every six weeks, with both drugs delivered intravenously. Trial participants were not randomized into treatment groups. Patients in Cohort 2 were given 1 Gy per fraction every two weeks, for a total of 13 Gy across 26 weeks. Cyclophosphamide 200 mg/m2 was administered intravenously every two weeks, one day before each radiation and immunotherapy administration. Starting on cycle 1 day 1, patients took 300 mg of aspirin by mouth once daily for four cycles. The translational analysis covered eight patients: three from the first dose cohort and the first five from the second dose cohort.

The instrument was an Illumina HiSeq 2500. Superscript III and a set of TRAV- and TRBV-specific primers were used to synthesize first-strand cDNA, so that both TCRalpha and TCRbeta chains were covered. TCRs were amplified with Phusion for 20 to 25 PCR cycles, with a constant-region primer paired with the adapter attached to the V primers. Isolated mRNA was amplified with the MessageAmp II aRNA Amplification Kit, using an approximately 17-hour in vitro transcription at 37°C. The Dynabeads mRNA DIRECT Purification Kit was used to isolate the mRNA for TCR sequencing. Indexed Illumina adapters were added in a second approximately 25-cycle Phusion PCR, and the resulting products were purified with AMPure XP beads. Per the original workflow: Using custom Perl scripts, TCR sequences encoding the same protein were pooled, out-of-frame sequences were removed, and the abundance of each clonotype was computed. Any TCR sequence supported by only a single read was excluded from analysis. The metrics used to describe the repertoires included Shannon entropy, Gini index, clonality, richness, and the frequency of TCRs shared between repertoires. TCRdb trimmed public reads at Q25 via fastp, called clones via MiXCR and kept in-frame beta chains. Rows with one shared CDR3 protein collapse into an entry with the most common genes and DNA. The V and J calls come from TCRdb's annotation, not from the publication. The sample includes 35,000 to 45,000 distinct CDR3 sequences, with roughly 30% observed a single time. The biggest ten clones account for around 3.5% of the sample.

The clonotype comes from a male donor with gallbladder cancer. Sequencing was performed on PBMCs, taken before treatment.

The encoded CDR3 is CASRDRGREDTQYF. DNA sequence: TGTGCCAGTAGGGACAGGGGGCGGGAAGATACGCAGTATTTT. Recombination linked TRBV19 to TRBJ2-3, with 11 bases aligning to TRBD1. Germline trimming: 6 bases from V, 5 bases from J; junction bases outside gene matches: 4. The germline V gene (reference sequence) specifies LNHDA as CDR1 and SQIVND as CDR2. The cysteine opens and the phenylalanine closes a CDR3 of 14 amino acids. Only CDR3 DNA is held: 42 bases, read in frame from base 1.